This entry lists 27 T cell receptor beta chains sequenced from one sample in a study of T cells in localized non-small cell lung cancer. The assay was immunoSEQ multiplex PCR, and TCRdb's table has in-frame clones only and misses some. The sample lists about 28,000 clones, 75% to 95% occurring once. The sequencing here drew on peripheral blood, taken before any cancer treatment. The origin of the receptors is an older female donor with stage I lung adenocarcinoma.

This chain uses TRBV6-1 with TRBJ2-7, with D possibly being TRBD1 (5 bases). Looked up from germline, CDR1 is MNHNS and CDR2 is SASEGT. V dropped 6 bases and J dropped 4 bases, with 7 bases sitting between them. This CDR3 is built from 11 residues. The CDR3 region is CASRGQYEQYF. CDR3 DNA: TGTGCCAGCAGGGGGCAATACGAGCAGTACTTC.

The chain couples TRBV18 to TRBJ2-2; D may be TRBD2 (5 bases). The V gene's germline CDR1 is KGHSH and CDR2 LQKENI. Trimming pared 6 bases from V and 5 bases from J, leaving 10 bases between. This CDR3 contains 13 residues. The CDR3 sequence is CASSPSGTGELFF. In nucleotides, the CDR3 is TGTGCCAGCTCGCCCTCGGGGACCGGGGAGCTGTTTTTT.

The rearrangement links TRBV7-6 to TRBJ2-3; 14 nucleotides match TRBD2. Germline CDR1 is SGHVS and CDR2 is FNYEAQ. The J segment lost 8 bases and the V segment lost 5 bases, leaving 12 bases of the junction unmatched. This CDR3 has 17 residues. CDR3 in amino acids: CASSPTAGTSGRVTQYF. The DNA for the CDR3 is TGTGCCAGCAGCCCAACGGCCGGGACTAGCGGGAGAGTTACGCAGTATTTT.

CDR3 in amino acids: CASSLGRTSGVSGELFF. CDR3 nucleotide sequence: TGTGCCAGCAGCTTAGGGCGGACTAGTGGTGTCTCCGGGGAGCTGTTTTTT. V and J are TRBV11-3 and TRBJ2-2; 7 positions agree with TRBD2. The CDR3 has 17 residues. V shed 1 base and J 6 bases; nucleotides not matched to a gene: 11. The germline CDR1 and CDR2 sequences are SGHNT and YENEEA.

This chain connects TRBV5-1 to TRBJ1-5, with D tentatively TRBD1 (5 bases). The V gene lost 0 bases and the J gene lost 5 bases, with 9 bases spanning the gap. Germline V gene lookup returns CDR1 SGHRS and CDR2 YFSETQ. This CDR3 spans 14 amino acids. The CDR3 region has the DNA TGCGCCAGCAGCTTGGGGGGCAAGGATCAGCCCCAGCATTTT. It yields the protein CASSLGGKDQPQHF.

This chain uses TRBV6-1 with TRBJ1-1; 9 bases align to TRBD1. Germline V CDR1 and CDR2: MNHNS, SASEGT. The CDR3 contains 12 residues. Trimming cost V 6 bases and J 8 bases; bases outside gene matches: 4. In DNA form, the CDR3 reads TGTGCCAGCAGAGACAGGGGGGGAGAAGCTTTCTTT. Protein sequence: CASRDRGGEAFF.

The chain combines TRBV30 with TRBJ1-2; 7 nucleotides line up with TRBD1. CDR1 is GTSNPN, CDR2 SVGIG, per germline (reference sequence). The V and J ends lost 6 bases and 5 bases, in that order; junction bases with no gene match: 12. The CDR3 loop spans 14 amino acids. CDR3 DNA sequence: TGTGCCTGTAAGACAGGGAGTCGGAAGTATGGCTACACCTTC. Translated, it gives CACKTGSRKYGYTF.

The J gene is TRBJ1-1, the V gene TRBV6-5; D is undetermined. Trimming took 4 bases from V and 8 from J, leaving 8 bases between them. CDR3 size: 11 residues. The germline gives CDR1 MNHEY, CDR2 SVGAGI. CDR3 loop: CASSWESEAFF. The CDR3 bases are TGTGCCAGCAGTTGGGAGTCAGAAGCTTTCTTT.

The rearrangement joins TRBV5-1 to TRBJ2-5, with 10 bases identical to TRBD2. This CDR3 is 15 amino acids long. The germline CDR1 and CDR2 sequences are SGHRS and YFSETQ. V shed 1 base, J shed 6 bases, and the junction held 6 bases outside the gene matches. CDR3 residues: CASSLTAGGPKTQYF. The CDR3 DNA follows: TGCGCCAGCAGCTTGACAGCGGGAGGGCCGAAGACCCAGTACTTC.

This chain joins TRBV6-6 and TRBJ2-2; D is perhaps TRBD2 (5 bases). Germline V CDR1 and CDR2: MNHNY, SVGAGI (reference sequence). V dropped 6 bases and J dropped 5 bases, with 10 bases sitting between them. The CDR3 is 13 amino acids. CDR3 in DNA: TGTGCCAGCAGCAGGACTGGGACCGGGGAGCTGTTTTTT. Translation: CASSRTGTGELFF.

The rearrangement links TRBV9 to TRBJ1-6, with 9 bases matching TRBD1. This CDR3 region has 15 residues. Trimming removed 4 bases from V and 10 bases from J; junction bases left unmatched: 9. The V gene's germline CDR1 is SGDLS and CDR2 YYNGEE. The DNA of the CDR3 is TGTGCCAGCAGCAAACAGGGACAGGGAAGCTCACCCCTCCACTTT. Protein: CASSKQGQGSSPLHF. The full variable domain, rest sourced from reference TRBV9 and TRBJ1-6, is DSGVTQTPKHLITATGQRVTLRCSPRSGDLSVYWYQQSLDQGLQFLIQYYNGEERAKGNILERFSAQQFPDLHSELNLSSLELGDSALYFCASSKQGQGSSPLHFGNGTRLTVT.

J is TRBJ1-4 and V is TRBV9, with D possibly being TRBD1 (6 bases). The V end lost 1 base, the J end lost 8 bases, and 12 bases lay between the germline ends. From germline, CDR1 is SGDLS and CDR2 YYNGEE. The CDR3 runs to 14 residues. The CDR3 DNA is TGTGCCAGCAGCGTATCACAGGGTGGCGAAAAACTGTTTTTT. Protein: CASSVSQGGEKLFF.

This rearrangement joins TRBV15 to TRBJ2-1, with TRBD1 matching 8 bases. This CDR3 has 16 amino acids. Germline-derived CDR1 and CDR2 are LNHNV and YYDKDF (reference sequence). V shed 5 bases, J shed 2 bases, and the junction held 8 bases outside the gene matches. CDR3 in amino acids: CATSRGQGRAYNEQFF. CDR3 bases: TGTGCCACCAGCCGCGGACAGGGACGAGCCTACAATGAGCAGTTCTTC.

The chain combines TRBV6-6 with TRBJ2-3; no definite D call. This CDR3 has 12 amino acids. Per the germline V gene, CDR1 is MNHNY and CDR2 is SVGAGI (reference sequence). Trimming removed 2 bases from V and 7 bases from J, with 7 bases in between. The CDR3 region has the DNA TGTGCCAGCAGTTACGACTTCAATACGCAGTATTTT. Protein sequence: CASSYDFNTQYF.

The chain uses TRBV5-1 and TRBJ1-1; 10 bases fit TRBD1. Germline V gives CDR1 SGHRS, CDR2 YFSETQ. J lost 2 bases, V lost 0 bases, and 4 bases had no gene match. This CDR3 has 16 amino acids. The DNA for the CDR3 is TGCGCCAGCAGCTTGGGTGACAGGGGGCGAAACACTGAAGCTTTCTTT. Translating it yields CASSLGDRGRNTEAFF.

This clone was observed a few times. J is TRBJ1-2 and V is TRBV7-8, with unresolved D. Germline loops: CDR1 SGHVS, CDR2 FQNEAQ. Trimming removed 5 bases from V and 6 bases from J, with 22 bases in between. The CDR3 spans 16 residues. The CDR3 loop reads CASSPTVIRGKHGYTF. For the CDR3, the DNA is TGTGCCAGCAGCCCGACCGTGATAAGAGGGAAGCATGGCTACACCTTC.

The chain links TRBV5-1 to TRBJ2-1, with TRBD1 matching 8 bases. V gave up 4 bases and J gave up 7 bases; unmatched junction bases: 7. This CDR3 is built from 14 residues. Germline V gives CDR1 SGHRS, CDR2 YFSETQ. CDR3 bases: TGCGCCAGCAGCCTCTACGGACAGGGAAATGAGCAGTTCTTC. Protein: CASSLYGQGNEQFF.

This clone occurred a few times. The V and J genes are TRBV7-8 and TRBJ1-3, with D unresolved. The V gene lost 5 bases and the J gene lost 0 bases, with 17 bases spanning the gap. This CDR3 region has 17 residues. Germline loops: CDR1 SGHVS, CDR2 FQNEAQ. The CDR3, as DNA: TGTGCCAGCAGCCCCAGGCCCGGTCGCCGCTCTGGAAACACCATATATTTT. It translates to CASSPRPGRRSGNTIYF.

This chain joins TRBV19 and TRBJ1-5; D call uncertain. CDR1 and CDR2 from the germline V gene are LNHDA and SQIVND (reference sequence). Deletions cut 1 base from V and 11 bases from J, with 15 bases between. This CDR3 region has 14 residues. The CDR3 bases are TGTGCCAGTAGTATAGGTGAAGGGCGTCGAACCCAGCATTTT. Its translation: CASSIGEGRRTQHF.

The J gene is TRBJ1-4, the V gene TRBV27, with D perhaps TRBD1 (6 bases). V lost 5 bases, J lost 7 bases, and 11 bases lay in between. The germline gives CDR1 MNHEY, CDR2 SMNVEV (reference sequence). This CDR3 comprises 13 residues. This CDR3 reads CASSRDRFEKLFF. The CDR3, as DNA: TGTGCCAGCAGTCGTGACAGGTTTGAAAAACTGTTTTTT.

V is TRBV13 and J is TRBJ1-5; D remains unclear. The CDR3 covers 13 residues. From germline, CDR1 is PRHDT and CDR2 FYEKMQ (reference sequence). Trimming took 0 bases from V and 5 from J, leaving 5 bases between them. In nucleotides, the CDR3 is TGTGCCAGCAGCTTAGGCCGACATCAGCCCCAGCATTTT. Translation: CASSLGRHQPQHF.

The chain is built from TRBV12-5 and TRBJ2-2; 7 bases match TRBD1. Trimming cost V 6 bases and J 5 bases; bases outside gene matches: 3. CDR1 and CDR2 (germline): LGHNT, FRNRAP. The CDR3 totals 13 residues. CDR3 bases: TGTGCTAGTGGCCCACAGGGGACCGGGGAGCTGTTTTTT. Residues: CASGPQGTGELFF.

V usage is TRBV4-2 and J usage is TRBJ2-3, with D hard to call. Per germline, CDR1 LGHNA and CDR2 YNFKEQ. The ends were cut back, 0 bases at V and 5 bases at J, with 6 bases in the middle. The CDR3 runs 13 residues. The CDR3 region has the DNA TGTGCCAGCAGCCAAGAGGTCGTAGATACGCAGTATTTT. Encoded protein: CASSQEVVDTQYF.

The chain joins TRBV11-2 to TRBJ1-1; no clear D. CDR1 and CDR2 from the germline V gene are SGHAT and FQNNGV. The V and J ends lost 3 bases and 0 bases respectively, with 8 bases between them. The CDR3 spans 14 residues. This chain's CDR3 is CASSFDPMNTEAFF. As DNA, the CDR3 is TGTGCCAGCAGCTTCGACCCTATGAACACTGAAGCTTTCTTT.

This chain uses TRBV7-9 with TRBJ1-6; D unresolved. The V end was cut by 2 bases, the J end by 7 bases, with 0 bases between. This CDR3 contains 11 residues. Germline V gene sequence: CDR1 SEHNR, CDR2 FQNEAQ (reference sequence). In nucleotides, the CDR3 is TGTGCCAGCAGCTTAAATTCACCCCTCCACTTT. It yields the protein CASSLNSPLHF.

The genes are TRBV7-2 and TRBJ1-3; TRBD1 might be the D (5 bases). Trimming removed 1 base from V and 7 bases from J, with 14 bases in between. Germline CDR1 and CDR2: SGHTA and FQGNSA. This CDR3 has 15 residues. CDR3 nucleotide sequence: TGTGCCAGCAGCTTAGACGGGGGGATGGGCAACACCATATATTTT. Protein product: CASSLDGGMGNTIYF.

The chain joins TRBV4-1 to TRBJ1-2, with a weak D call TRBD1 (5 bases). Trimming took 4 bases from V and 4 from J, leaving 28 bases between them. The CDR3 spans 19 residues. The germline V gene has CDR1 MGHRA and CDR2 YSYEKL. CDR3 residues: CASSPTSVKGGRGVYGYTF. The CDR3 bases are TGCGCCAGCAGCCCTACGAGCGTCAAGGGCGGTAGGGGAGTCTATGGCTACACCTTC.